A single sample is the source of the 9 T cell receptor beta chains below, sequenced in a study of blood T cell repertoires in COVID-19. The repertoire was sequenced with immunoSEQ multiplex PCR; TCRdb's copy has only in-frame clones and lacks some. The sample yields about 85,000 clones, around 80% seen once. The specimen was peripheral blood. These receptors originate from a man between 70 and 80 years old with acute or convalescent COVID-19.

This clone was observed a few times. This chain links TRBV6-5 with TRBJ2-5; the D gene is possibly TRBD2 (6 bases). The V end lost 9 bases, the J end lost 2 bases, and 16 bases lay between the germline ends. There are 14 residues in the CDR3. Looked up from germline, CDR1 is MNHEY and CDR2 is SVGAGI. CDR3 in amino acids: CASGLSSVQETQYF. In nucleotides, the CDR3 is TGTGCCAGTGGCCTTTCTAGCGTTCAAGAGACCCAGTACTTC.

This chain links TRBV3-1 (or the pseudogene TRBV3-2) with TRBJ1-4; TRBD1 aligns across 9 bases. CDR1 is LGHDT and CDR2 is YNNKEL in the germline V gene (reference sequence). J gave up 8 bases and V 5 bases, and 9 bases lay outside the gene matches. The CDR3 spans 15 residues. Here the CDR3 reads CASSAPGQGYEKLFF. The CDR3 DNA reads TGTGCCAGCAGCGCGCCGGGACAGGGATACGAAAAACTGTTTTTT.

The chain is built from TRBV27 and TRBJ1-6, with unresolved D. The length of the CDR3 is 15 residues. With 6 bases removed from V and 0 bases from J, the gap between germline ends came to 9 bases. Germline values: CDR1 MNHEY, CDR2 SMNVEV (reference sequence). CDR3 sequence: CASSRGSSYNSPLHF. CDR3 nucleotides: TGTGCCAGCAGCCGAGGGAGCTCCTATAATTCACCCCTCCACTTT.

This rearrangement joins TRBV5-1 to TRBJ1-6; TRBD1 matches 8 bases. The CDR3 loop spans 15 amino acids. Unmatched junction bases numbered 5, after V lost 4 bases and J lost 5 bases. CDR1 is SGHRS, CDR2 YFSETQ, per germline. CDR3 nucleotide sequence: TGCGCCAGCAGCAGACAGGGGAGAGATAATTCACCCCTCCACTTT. It codes for CASSRQGRDNSPLHF.

The chain is built from TRBV20-1 and TRBJ1-5; no firm D call. V lost 3 bases and J 1 base, leaving 16 bases between the germline ends. CDR3 length: 16 amino acids. Germline-derived CDR1 and CDR2 are DFQATT and SNEGSKA (reference sequence). This chain's CDR3 is CSASNRMEASNQPQHF. In nucleotides, the CDR3 is TGCAGTGCTAGTAACAGAATGGAAGCAAGCAATCAGCCCCAGCATTTT.

This chain links TRBV9 with TRBJ1-2; D is unclear. The CDR3 is 14 residues long. Trimming removed 0 bases from V and 5 bases from J, with 11 bases in between. From germline, CDR1 is SGDLS and CDR2 YYNGEE. The CDR3 DNA sequence: TGTGCCAGCAGCGTAGCAATGAAAGCGTATGGCTACACCTTC. It yields the protein CASSVAMKAYGYTF.

The chain combines TRBV3-1 (or the pseudogene TRBV3-2) with TRBJ2-1; D is possibly TRBD2 (6 bases). Germline CDR1 is LGHDT and CDR2 is YNNKEL (reference sequence). The V end was cut by 2 bases, the J end by 6 bases, with 17 bases between. The CDR3 is 16 amino acids. CDR3 sequence (DNA): TGTGCCAGCAGCCAATCACAGCCTGGGGGGTCCAATGAGCAGTTCTTC. It specifies CASSQSQPGGSNEQFF.

The rearrangement links TRBV28 to TRBJ2-7; 7 bases line up with TRBD1. Germline CDR1 and CDR2: MDHEN and SYDVKM. The CDR3 spans 13 residues. V lost 6 bases, J lost 3 bases, and 5 bases stayed unmatched. This CDR3 is CASRAGTDYEQYV. In DNA, the CDR3 is TGTGCCAGCAGGGCCGGGACAGACTACGAGCAGTACGTC.

The genes are TRBV5-1 and TRBJ2-2, with D possibly TRBD1 on 5 matching bases. Germline V gene lookup returns CDR1 SGHRS and CDR2 YFSETQ. Trimming pared 1 base from V and 1 base from J, leaving 11 bases between. The CDR3 extends over 16 amino acids. Here the CDR3 reads CASSLQGSVNTGELFF. CDR3 coding DNA: TGCGCCAGCAGCTTGCAGGGATCGGTGAACACCGGGGAGCTGTTTTTT.